The 8 T cell receptor beta chains listed next were all sequenced from one sample in a study of T-cell memory formation after mild COVID-19. One entry per CDR3 protein, called by TCRdb with MiXCR from the 5' RACE reads. The repertoire consists of around 110,000 distinct CDR3 sequences, with roughly an eighth occurring once and the leading ten covering roughly 27%. Sequencing was carried out using PBMCs or a T cell subset sorted from them (not recorded which). The receptors come from an adult woman who had mild COVID-19 (a few samples of this study predate the infection). Cell type and time point are not known.

At least ten counts were recorded for this clonotype. The V gene is TRBV5-1, the J gene TRBJ1-2, with 10 bases fitting TRBD1. Looked up from germline, CDR1 is SGHRS and CDR2 is YFSETQ. This CDR3 comprises 15 residues. V lost 4 bases and J lost 3; bases outside the gene matches: 6. CDR3 coding DNA: TGCGCCAGCAGCGATGGACAGGGGGACTACTATGGCTACACCTTC. Amino acid sequence: CASSDGQGDYYGYTF.

The chain is built from TRBV29-1 and TRBJ1-1; 10 nucleotides align to TRBD1. Germline CDR1 reads SQVTM; CDR2 reads ANQGSEA. Trimming at V came to 6 bases and at J to 3 bases, leaving 4 bases not matched to a gene. This CDR3 has 13 amino acids. DNA for the CDR3: TGCAGCGTAGGACAGGGGGATTACACTGAAGCTTTCTTT. This translates into CSVGQGDYTEAFF.

The chain carries TRBV3-1 and TRBJ2-2; tentatively, D is TRBD1 or TRBD2 (5 bases each). This CDR3 region has 13 residues. V was pared by 8 bases and J by 11 bases, with 18 bases between. Looked up from germline, CDR1 is LGHDT and CDR2 is YNNKEL (reference sequence). The CDR3 spells CASELGAGAELFF. The CDR3 coding sequence is TGTGCCAGCGAGCTCGGGGCGGGCGCAGAGCTGTTTTTT.

This chain connects TRBV20-1 to TRBJ2-7, with 8 bases fitting TRBD1. CDR3 size: 16 residues. CDR1 and CDR2 (germline): DFQATT, SNEGSKA (reference sequence). J gave up 2 bases and V 0 bases, and 9 bases lay outside the gene matches. This CDR3 is CSARETRTGITYEQYF. The CDR3 region has the DNA TGCAGTGCTAGAGAGACCCGGACAGGGATTACCTACGAGCAGTACTTC.

The rearrangement uses TRBV19 and TRBJ2-5; a weak D match, TRBD1 (6 bases). Germline assignment: CDR1 LNHDA and CDR2 SQIVND (reference sequence). CDR3 length: 14 residues. Trimming took 2 bases from V and 5 from J, leaving 12 bases between them. The CDR3 nucleotides are TGTGCCAGTAGTATATTCCCGAGGGGGGAGACCCAGTACTTC. As protein: CASSIFPRGETQYF. Supplemented by reference TRBV19 and TRBJ2-5, the full variable domain reads DGGITQSPKYLFRKEGQNVTLSCEQNLNHDAMYWYRQDPGQGLRLIYYSQIVNDFQKGDIAEGYSVSREKKESFPLTVTSAQKNPTAFYLCASSIFPRGETQYFGPGTRLLVL.

In this sample, this clonotype turned up a few times. The J gene is TRBJ2-7, the V gene TRBV28; 10 positions agree with TRBD1. V shed 6 bases, J shed 0 bases, and the junction held 11 bases outside the gene matches. CDR3 length: 17 amino acids. Looked up from germline, CDR1 is MDHEN and CDR2 is SYDVKM. CDR3 in amino acids: CASRPPGQGRSSYEQYF. The CDR3 DNA follows: TGTGCCAGCAGGCCACCGGGACAGGGGCGAAGCTCCTACGAGCAGTACTTC.

The chain combines TRBV2 with TRBJ2-7; the D gene is possibly TRBD1 (5 bases). Trimming pared 2 bases from V and 1 base from J, leaving 6 bases between. Germline V gives CDR1 SNHLY, CDR2 FYNNEI. This CDR3 has 13 amino acids. CDR3 sequence (DNA): TGTGCCAGCAGTGAACCAGGGTCCTACGAGCAGTACTTC. It specifies CASSEPGSYEQYF.

The genes are TRBV12-3 or TRBV12-4 and TRBJ2-5; 13 bases fit TRBD2. The CDR3 totals 18 residues. Unmatched junction bases numbered 11, after V lost 6 bases and J lost 1 base. CDR3 amino acids: CASSPQGLAGEIQETQYF. CDR3 bases: TGTGCCAGCAGCCCTCAAGGACTAGCGGGGGAGATCCAAGAGACCCAGTACTTC.